A selection of T cell receptor beta chains follows, all from one sample in a study of shared clonotypes between healthy human individuals. Profiled with immunoSEQ multiplex PCR; TCRdb holds only in-frame clones, not every one. The sample gives about 360,000 clones, about 73% of which show up once; around 9.3% is in the top ten. Sample: memory CD4+ T cells sorted from blood. The receptors were sampled from a man aged 30 to 39 in good health. The CDR3 runs from the conserved cysteine through the conserved F or W. Each record gives: clone size, J gene, V gene, D gene, CDR3 DNA, CDR3 protein. D genes are given only for firm matches. Only some rows state a clone size, as once, few, many or a class for expanded clones.

>once|TRBJ1-2|TRBV10-3|TRBD1
TGTGCCACAACAGGGGTCGCTAACTATGGCTACACCTTC
CATTGVANYGYTF
>few|TRBJ2-1|TRBV12-1|.
TGTGCCAGCAGATGGACTAGCGGGAGCTCCTACAATGAGCAGTTCTTC
CASRWTSGSSYNEQFF
>.|TRBJ2-1|TRBV7-2|TRBD1
TGTGCCAGCAGCTCCCGCAGGGGGCCCTTGGATGAGCAGTTCTTC
CASSSRRGPLDEQFF
>once|TRBJ2-1|TRBV27|.
TGTGCCAGCAGTCCCCTGAGGGGGAGAGAGTTCTTC
CASSPLRGREFF
>.|TRBJ2-6|TRBV29-1|.
TGCAGCGTTGATACGTCAGGTCTCTCTGGGGCCAACGTCCTGACTTTC
CSVDTSGLSGANVLTF
>.|TRBJ2-4|TRBV2|TRBD2
TGTGCCAGCAGTCACCCGGGAGGGGCCCAAAACATTCAGTACTTC
CASSHPGGAQNIQYF
>.|TRBJ2-1|TRBV28|.
TGTGCCAGCAGTTTATCCCCCCTCCGGCAGTTCTTC
CASSLSPLRQFF
>few|TRBJ2-1|TRBV19|TRBD1
TGTGCCAGTAGCGGGACAGGGGCTAAGGACAATGAGCAGTTCTTC
CASSGTGAKDNEQFF
>once|TRBJ2-5|TRBV11-2|TRBD1
TGTGCCAGCAGCTCGCGGCCCGGGACAGGGCCAGAGACCCAGTACTTC
CASSSRPGTGPETQYF
>.|TRBJ2-2|TRBV28|.
TGTGCCAGCAGTTTTAGTTGGAACACCGGGGAGCTGTTTTTT
CASSFSWNTGELFF
>.|TRBJ1-1|TRBV29-1|.
TGCAGCGTTGTGATGGGGGCGGACACTGAAGCTTTCTTT
CSVVMGADTEAFF
>.|TRBJ2-1|TRBV5-6|.
TGTGCCAGCAGCCTCGCCCGAGCGGAGACTTCCTACAATGAGCAGTTCTTC
CASSLARAETSYNEQFF
>.|TRBJ2-1|TRBV5-1|.
TGCGCCAGCAGCTTTCTTGGCGGGAACACCTACAATGAGCAGTTCTTC
CASSFLGGNTYNEQFF
>.|TRBJ2-7|TRBV10-3|.
TGTGCCATCAAGCGGGACAGGACCAACTCCTACGAGCAGTACTTC
CAIKRDRTNSYEQYF
>.|TRBJ2-3|TRBV10-1|TRBD1
TGCGCCAGCAGTGAGGGACAGGGGGACACAGATACGCAGTATTTT
CASSEGQGDTDTQYF
>few|TRBJ2-7|TRBV28|.
TGTGCCAGCAGCATCATGGCGATTGGGCAATACGAGCAGTACTTC
CASSIMAIGQYEQYF
>.|TRBJ2-7|TRBV27|.
TGTGCCAGCAGTCGAGGATCCGGGTACGAGCAGTACTTC
CASSRGSGYEQYF
>.|TRBJ2-3|TRBV27|.
TGTGCCAGCAGTCCCAACCGGGGGGGGGTACAGGGGCTGGCAGATACGCAGTATTTT
CASSPNRGGVQGLADTQYF
>.|TRBJ2-7|TRBV6-5|.
TGTGCCAGCCGCCGAGGGGGGGGCTACGAGCAGTACTTC
CASRRGGGYEQYF
>.|TRBJ1-5|TRBV6-1|.
TGTGCCAGCAGTGAAAATAATCAAAAGCCCCAGCATTTT
CASSENNQKPQHF
>.|TRBJ2-1|TRBV19|.
TGTGCCAGTAGGGCGGGCGGCTCTTATAATGAGCAGTTCTTC
CASRAGGSYNEQFF
>.|TRBJ1-1|TRBV4-1|TRBD1
TGCGCCAGCGGCAGACAGGGAGACACTGAAGCTTTCTTT
CASGRQGDTEAFF
>.|TRBJ2-7|TRBV18|.
TGTGCCAGCTCCGCCTACACCGCCTACGAGCAGTACTTC
CASSAYTAYEQYF